The 25 T cell receptor beta chains listed next were all sequenced from one sample in a study of OX40 agonist ivuxolimab in advanced cancers. Clones were sequenced by immunoSEQ multiplex PCR, and TCRdb holds only the in-frame ones, with some missing. The sample yields under 90,000 clones, around nine tenths seen once. The input for sequencing was CD4+ or CD8+ T cells sorted from blood, taken in a trial of the OX40 agonist ivuxolimab. The receptors derive from an adult with an advanced solid tumor such as melanoma, head and neck, liver or kidney cancer.

The rearrangement links TRBV7-8 to TRBJ1-5; D unclear. The CDR3 is 15 residues long. V was trimmed by 5 bases and J by 3 bases, leaving 14 bases between them. Germline values: CDR1 SGHVS, CDR2 FQNEAQ. The CDR3 DNA sequence: TGTGCCAGCAGCGCGAGTGCGACGGACAATCAGCCCCAGCATTTT. It encodes CASSASATDNQPQHF.

The genes are TRBV7-9 and TRBJ2-5; 11 nucleotides line up with TRBD2. CDR1 is SEHNR and CDR2 is FQNEAQ in the germline V gene (reference sequence). The CDR3 spans 16 residues. Trimming cost V 4 bases and J 5 bases; bases outside gene matches: 9. CDR3 sequence reads: CASSSGTSGAGETQYF. The CDR3 bases are TGTGCCAGCAGCTCGGGGACTAGCGGTGCAGGGGAGACCCAGTACTTC. The full variable domain, its missing parts supplied by reference TRBV7-9 and TRBJ2-5, is DTGVSQNPRHKITKRGQNVTFRCDPISEHNRLYWYRQTLGQGPEFLTYFQNEAQLEKSRLLSDRFSAERPKGSFSTLEIQRTEQGDSAMYLCASSSGTSGAGETQYFGPGTRLLVL.

This chain joins TRBV7-2 and TRBJ1-5; D remains unclear. This CDR3 region has 18 residues. Germline V lookup: CDR1 SGHTA, CDR2 FQGNSA. With 1 base removed from V and 2 bases from J, the gap between germline ends came to 18 bases. The CDR3, as DNA: TGTGCCAGCAGCTTAGGAACCCCGTCTCTTCGAGGCAATCAGCCCCAGCATTTT. Encoded protein: CASSLGTPSLRGNQPQHF. Drawing the rest from reference TRBV7-2 and TRBJ1-5, the complete variable domain is GAGVSQSPSNKVTEKGKDVELRCDPISGHTALYWYRQSLGQGLEFLIYFQGNSAPDKSGLPSDRFSAERTGGSVSTLTIQRTQQEDSAVYLCASSLGTPSLRGNQPQHFGDGTRLSIL.

The sample holds one count of this clone. The V and J genes are TRBV5-1 and TRBJ2-7, with D hard to call. Germline V gene sequence: CDR1 SGHRS, CDR2 YFSETQ. V gave up 0 bases and J gave up 0 bases, with 10 bases separating them. The CDR3 covers 15 residues. Written as DNA, the CDR3 is TGCGCCAGCAGCTTGGGGCACACTAACTCCTACGAGCAGTACTTC. The encoded protein is CASSLGHTNSYEQYF.

The chain joins TRBV30 to TRBJ2-1; D unresolved. CDR1 is GTSNPN and CDR2 is SVGIG in the germline V gene (reference sequence). V dropped 4 bases and J dropped 0 bases, with 10 bases sitting between them. The CDR3 is made up of 14 amino acids. In nucleotides, the CDR3 is TGTGCCTGGACCCCTCTAAGCTCCTACAATGAGCAGTTCTTC. Its translation is CAWTPLSSYNEQFF.

The V call is TRBV18, the J call TRBJ2-6, with a tentative D call TRBD2 (6 bases). The ends were cut back, 6 bases at V and 2 bases at J, with 17 bases in the middle. CDR1 and CDR2 (germline): KGHSH, LQKENI. The CDR3 is 17 amino acids. The CDR3 loop is CASSTTGVSAGANVLTF. For the CDR3, the DNA is TGTGCCAGCTCGACCACGGGGGTTTCGGCTGGGGCCAACGTCCTGACTTTC.

The chain recombines TRBV28 with TRBJ2-3; the match to TRBD2 covers 14 bases. The CDR3 length is 16 residues. Trimming at V came to 5 bases and at J to 4 bases, leaving 5 bases not matched to a gene. CDR1 and CDR2 (germline): MDHEN, SYDVKM. This chain's CDR3 is CASSLGTSGSSDTQYF. Written as DNA, the CDR3 is TGTGCCAGCAGTCTCGGGACTAGCGGGAGTTCAGATACGCAGTATTTT.

Of note for this clone: Other nucleotide sequences from this sample produce the same CDR3. V gene TRBV18 combines with J gene TRBJ2-1, with 11 bases aligning to TRBD2. Trimming took 3 bases from V and 4 from J; bases not matched to a gene: 2. CDR1 and CDR2 (germline): KGHSH, LQKENI. The CDR3 spans 15 residues. In nucleotides, the CDR3 is TGTGCCAGCTCACCCAGACTAGCGGGGTACAATGAGCAGTTCTTC. The encoded protein is CASSPRLAGYNEQFF.

The chain employs TRBV18 and TRBJ1-6; no reliable D call. Germline CDR1 and CDR2: KGHSH and LQKENI. The CDR3 is made up of 13 amino acids. Trimming removed 3 bases from V and 8 bases from J, with 8 bases in between. CDR3 DNA: TGTGCCAGCTCACCGGAATTGGATTCACCCCTCCACTTT. It codes for CASSPELDSPLHF.

The chain is built from TRBV6-1 and TRBJ2-3, with no clear D. The V end lost 2 bases, the J end lost 0 bases, and 9 bases lay between the germline ends. Germline CDR1 MNHNS, CDR2 SASEGT. CDR3 length: 15 residues. The CDR3 sequence is CASSESITSTDTQYF. CDR3 bases: TGTGCCAGCAGTGAAAGCATAACTAGCACAGATACGCAGTATTTT.

V usage is TRBV2 and J usage is TRBJ2-7; TRBD1 agrees at 7 bases. The CDR3 length is 13 residues. V lost 4 bases to trimming and J lost 5 bases; unmatched junction nucleotides: 5. Germline V gene data show CDR1 as SNHLY and CDR2 as FYNNEI. The chain's CDR3 is CASSAEGAHEQYF. The CDR3 coding sequence is TGTGCCAGCAGTGCAGAGGGGGCCCACGAGCAGTACTTC.

The chain joins TRBV28 to TRBJ1-4; 7 nucleotides match TRBD1. In germline, CDR1 is MDHEN, CDR2 SYDVKM. The trim removed 6 bases at V and 8 bases at J, leaving 3 bases unmatched. CDR3 length: 12 amino acids. CDR3 sequence: CASRVGQEKLFF. The CDR3 region has the DNA TGTGCCAGCAGGGTGGGACAGGAAAAACTGTTTTTT.

The J gene is TRBJ2-3, the V gene TRBV29-1; D is ambiguous. CDR3 length: 15 amino acids. V lost 4 bases to trimming and J lost 0 bases, with 14 bases between them. In germline, CDR1 is SQVTM, CDR2 ANQGSEA. This chain's CDR3 is CSVGVNGRSTDTQYF. The CDR3 DNA sequence: TGCAGCGTTGGGGTTAACGGGCGTAGCACAGATACGCAGTATTTT.

This clone was counted only a few times. The J gene is TRBJ2-2, the V gene TRBV27; TRBD1 matches 7 bases. The CDR3 covers 16 residues. The ends lost 6 bases at V and 1 base at J; junction bases unmatched: 8. Germline loops: CDR1 MNHEY, CDR2 SMNVEV (reference sequence). The CDR3 is CASSLTRQGNTGELFF. The CDR3 coding sequence is TGTGCCAGCAGCCTGACCCGACAGGGGAACACCGGGGAGCTGTTTTTT.

About this clone itself: This specimen includes other DNA sequences encoding the same CDR3. The V call is TRBV5-1, the J call TRBJ1-2; 10 nucleotides match TRBD1. Trimming took 2 bases from V and 6 from J; bases not matched to a gene: 1. CDR3 length: 13 residues. Germline V gives CDR1 SGHRS, CDR2 YFSETQ. CDR3 sequence (DNA): TGCGCCAGCAGCTTAGGACAGGGGGATGGCTACACCTTC. This sequence encodes CASSLGQGDGYTF.

A few counts support this clone. The chain joins TRBV7-6 to TRBJ1-5; TRBD1 agrees at 8 bases. The CDR3 extends over 14 amino acids. With V trimmed by 3 bases and J by 7 bases, 5 bases remained unmatched. Germline V gives CDR1 SGHVS, CDR2 FNYEAQ. Written as DNA, the CDR3 is TGTGCCAGCAGCTTCGGACAGGGAGGGCAGCCCCAGCATTTT. It is translated as CASSFGQGGQPQHF.

The gene calls are TRBV6-5 and TRBJ2-7; D uncertain. The CDR3 runs 15 residues. The germline V and J ends were trimmed by 2 bases and 1 base, with 12 bases remaining between them. Looked up from germline, CDR1 is MNHEY and CDR2 is SVGAGI. CDR3 loop: CASSYRVRVSYEQYF. The CDR3 DNA is TGTGCCAGCAGTTACAGAGTCAGAGTTTCCTACGAGCAGTACTTC.

The genes are TRBV5-3 and TRBJ1-2; D unclear. TRBV5-3 is flagged as an ORF with uncertain function. The CDR3 is made up of 15 amino acids. The V and J ends lost 8 bases and 4 bases respectively, with 21 bases between them. CDR3 in DNA: TGTGCCAGTTTTCCGCAGTCAACGGAAGGCTATGGCTACACCTTC. Translated, it gives CASFPQSTEGYGYTF.

The chain has TRBV30 and TRBJ2-3; maybe TRBD2 (6 bases). Trimming removed 8 bases at V and 3 bases at J, with 9 bases between. Germline V lookup: CDR1 GTSNPN, CDR2 SVGIG (reference sequence). This CDR3 is 11 amino acids long. CDR3 bases: TGTGCCCGAGCGGGTACAGATACGCAGTATTTT. Amino acid sequence: CARAGTDTQYF.

On this clone: One junction end disagrees with the germline gene, perhaps due to a read error. This chain links TRBV7-2 with TRBJ2-5; D gene ambiguous. Germline V gene data show CDR1 as SGHTA and CDR2 as FQGNSA. The CDR3 length is 14 residues. The CDR3 nucleotides are TGTGCCAGCAGCTTAGGAGGAGTTCAAGGGACCCAGTACTTC. Amino acid sequence: CASSLGGVQGTQYF. Supplemented by reference TRBV7-2 and TRBJ2-5, the full variable domain reads GAGVSQSPSNKVTEKGKDVELRCDPISGHTALYWYRQSLGQGLEFLIYFQGNSAPDKSGLPSDRFSAERTGGSVSTLTIQRTQQEDSAVYLCASSLGGVQGTQYFGPGTRLLVL.

V usage is TRBV7-2 and J usage is TRBJ1-3; TRBD1 is a possible D gene (5 bases). The ends were cut back, 7 bases at V and 4 bases at J, with 14 bases in the middle. The germline V gene has CDR1 SGHTA and CDR2 FQGNSA. This CDR3 contains 14 residues. The CDR3 region is CASTVGAGGNTIYF. CDR3 sequence (DNA): TGTGCCAGCACCGTAGGAGCAGGGGGAAACACCATATATTTT.

Only one count was recorded for this clone. The CDR3 DNA is TGTGCCACCCGAGAGGGGGCTACCTACGAGCAGTACTTC. Protein: CATREGATYEQYF. The rearrangement links TRBV6-5 to TRBJ2-7; 7 bases line up with TRBD1. V dropped 10 bases and J dropped 2; count of bases not matched to a gene: 8. This CDR3 has 13 residues. Germline V gene sequence: CDR1 MNHEY, CDR2 SVGAGI.

This chain uses TRBV6-5 with TRBJ1-3; no clear D gene. V was clipped by 6 bases and J by 4 bases, with 16 bases between them. CDR1 is MNHEY and CDR2 is SVGAGI in the germline V gene. The CDR3 runs to 15 residues. CDR3: CASRSGRRSGNTIYF. As DNA, the CDR3 is TGTGCCAGCAGGTCGGGAAGACGGTCGGGAAACACCATATATTTT.

V is TRBV10-3 and J is TRBJ2-3, with TRBD2 identical over 13 bases. Germline V gene data show CDR1 as ENHRY and CDR2 as SYGVKD. The CDR3 runs to 16 residues. V dropped 5 bases and J dropped 4; count of bases not matched to a gene: 6. This chain's CDR3 is CAISPRTSGSPDTQYF. DNA of the CDR3: TGTGCCATCAGTCCCCGGACTAGCGGGAGTCCAGATACGCAGTATTTT.

CDR3 residues: CASSFPGTGHEQYF. The CDR3 bases are TGTGCCAGCAGCTTTCCCGGGACAGGGCACGAGCAGTACTTC. The rearrangement links TRBV5-6 to TRBJ2-7; 9 positions agree with TRBD1. The CDR3 has 14 amino acids. V was clipped by 2 bases and J by 5 bases; unmatched bases: 5. CDR1 SGHDT and CDR2 YYEEEE come from the germline V gene.